The 21 T cell receptor beta chains reported below all come from one sample, sequenced in a study of shared T cell receptors in the human thymus. The data were produced by immunoSEQ multiplex PCR, yet TCRdb's version contains in-frame clones alone and is incomplete. This table holds 550,000 to 800,000 clones, approximately 85% found once. These data also featured in a second study, about human thymus T cells.

The sample taken for sequencing was thymocytes. All receptors derive from a girl younger than two with a congenital heart defect.

This clone was observed once. Other nucleotide sequences from this sample produce the same CDR3. The chain is built from TRBV5-1 and TRBJ2-7; 14 nucleotides match TRBD2. In germline, CDR1 is SGHRS, CDR2 YFSETQ. This CDR3 region has 22 residues. The ends lost 0 bases at V and 4 bases at J; junction bases unmatched: 21. The CDR3 nucleotides read TGCGCCAGCAGCTTGGCCAAATTGGGACTAGCGGGGGACGAGCCCAACCTTTACGAGCAGTACTTC. Translating it yields CASSLAKLGLAGDEPNLYEQYF.

This chain links TRBV12-5 with TRBJ2-7, with 9 bases that match TRBD1. CDR1 and CDR2 from the germline V gene are LGHNT and FRNRAP. Losses at the gene ends were 1 base for V and 4 bases for J; bases not matched to a gene: 8. The CDR3 covers 16 residues. The CDR3 sequence is CASGLAAQGAFYEQYF. In nucleotides, the CDR3 is TGTGCTAGTGGTTTGGCGGCACAGGGGGCGTTTTACGAGCAGTACTTC. Based on the CDR3 plus reference TRBV12-5 and TRBJ2-7, the full variable domain is DARVTQTPRHKVTEMGQEVTMRCQPILGHNTVFWYRQTMMQGLELLAYFRNRAPLDDSGMPKDRFSAEMPDATLATLKIQPSEPRDSAVYFCASGLAAQGAFYEQYFGPGTRLTVT.

The chain links TRBV27 to TRBJ2-7; 10 bases map to TRBD1. Trimming cost V 4 bases and J 1 base; bases outside gene matches: 4. The CDR3 extends over 15 amino acids. The germline V gene has CDR1 MNHEY and CDR2 SMNVEV (reference sequence). The CDR3: CASSSAGQGSYEQYF. CDR3 bases: TGTGCCAGCAGTTCAGCGGGACAGGGGTCCTACGAGCAGTACTTC.

This chain connects TRBV10-1 to TRBJ2-3; 11 bases align to TRBD2. The CDR3 loop spans 17 amino acids. The germline gives CDR1 WNHNN, CDR2 SYGVQD (reference sequence). V lost 2 bases and J lost 1; bases outside the gene matches: 5. CDR3 coding DNA: TGCGCCAGCAGTGAGCCTATAGCGGGGGGGGGCACAGATACGCAGTATTTT. It codes for CASSEPIAGGGTDTQYF.

This chain uses TRBV5-8 with TRBJ1-1; D gene ambiguous. CDR1 is SGHTS, CDR2 YDEGEE, per germline. The V end was cut by 4 bases, the J end by 2 bases, with 6 bases between. CDR3 length equals 12 residues. The CDR3 sequence: CASSADNTEAFF. CDR3 in DNA: TGTGCCAGCAGCGCGGATAACACTGAAGCTTTCTTT.

The V call is TRBV15, the J call TRBJ1-3; no firm D call. The CDR3 runs to 13 residues. The germline V gene has CDR1 LNHNV and CDR2 YYDKDF (reference sequence). The ends were cut back, 5 bases at V and 4 bases at J, with 9 bases in the middle. DNA for the CDR3: TGTGCCACCAGCCGGGGTAAGGGAAACACCATATATTTT. Translating gives CATSRGKGNTIYF.

V is TRBV28 and J is TRBJ1-1; TRBD1 matches at 11 bases. J gave up 7 bases and V 6 bases, and 7 bases lay outside the gene matches. The V gene's germline CDR1 is MDHEN and CDR2 SYDVKM. CDR3 length equals 14 residues. The CDR3 loop reads CASRRTGGLLEAFF. The CDR3 nucleotides read TGTGCCAGCAGGAGGACAGGGGGCCTACTTGAAGCTTTCTTT.

The rearrangement joins TRBV18 to TRBJ2-5, with D perhaps TRBD1 (6 bases). Germline loops: CDR1 KGHSH, CDR2 LQKENI. The CDR3 contains 17 residues. V was pared by 2 bases and J by 2 bases, with 18 bases between. The CDR3 sequence is CASSPNWDDRKQETQYF. The CDR3, as DNA: TGTGCCAGCTCACCAAATTGGGATGACAGGAAACAAGAGACCCAGTACTTC.

This chain uses TRBV18 with TRBJ1-5; TRBD1 might be the D (6 bases). CDR3 length equals 16 residues. The germline gives CDR1 KGHSH, CDR2 LQKENI. V lost 8 bases to trimming and J lost 3 bases, with 20 bases between them. CDR3: CASAPPGVSYNQPQHF. In nucleotides, the CDR3 is TGTGCCAGCGCGCCGCCAGGGGTCTCTTACAATCAGCCCCAGCATTTT. The whole variable domain, remainder taken from reference TRBV18 and TRBJ1-5, is NAGVMQNPRHLVRRRGQEARLRCSPMKGHSHVYWYRQLPEEGLKFMVYLQKENIIDESGMPKERFSAEFPKEGPSILRIQQVVRGDSAAYFCASAPPGVSYNQPQHFGDGTRLSIL.

The chain has TRBV19 and TRBJ1-2; maybe TRBD1 (5 bases). CDR1 is LNHDA and CDR2 is SQIVND in the germline V gene (reference sequence). This CDR3 has 12 amino acids. V gave up 11 bases and J gave up 9 bases, with 19 bases separating them. The CDR3 region has the DNA TGTGCCGCCGAGGGGAGGATGGGGAGCTACACCTTC. Residues: CAAEGRMGSYTF.

The J gene is TRBJ2-5, the V gene TRBV19; the match to TRBD2 covers 7 bases. Germline trimming cut 4 bases from V and 6 bases from J; bases unmatched to any gene: 14. In germline, CDR1 is LNHDA, CDR2 SQIVND (reference sequence). CDR3 length equals 16 residues. CDR3 sequence: CASSTQTSRGSKTQYF. Written as DNA, the CDR3 is TGTGCCAGTAGTACCCAGACTAGCAGAGGCTCGAAGACCCAGTACTTC.

The rearrangement uses TRBV6-5 and TRBJ1-6; D perhaps matches TRBD1 (6 bases). The length of the CDR3 is 15 residues. Looked up from germline, CDR1 is MNHEY and CDR2 is SVGAGI. The germline V and J ends were trimmed by 7 bases and 7 bases, with 17 bases remaining between them. CDR3 sequence (DNA): TGTGCCAGCACCCCAGGGGTTATAGGGAATTCACCCCTCCACTTT. Protein product: CASTPGVIGNSPLHF.

The chain recombines TRBV19 with TRBJ1-1; D is perhaps TRBD1 (6 bases). In germline, CDR1 is LNHDA, CDR2 SQIVND (reference sequence). The CDR3 consists of 14 residues. Trimming removed 3 bases from V and 1 base from J, with 9 bases in between. CDR3 nucleotides: TGTGCCAGTAGTATCAGGGGACAGAACACTGAAGCTTTCTTT. Its protein product is CASSIRGQNTEAFF. Variable domain in full (rest from reference TRBV19 and TRBJ1-1): DGGITQSPKYLFRKEGQNVTLSCEQNLNHDAMYWYRQDPGQGLRLIYYSQIVNDFQKGDIAEGYSVSREKKESFPLTVTSAQKNPTAFYLCASSIRGQNTEAFFGQGTRLTVV.

The chain's CDR3 is CASSPGTSWRANYGYTF. CDR3 nucleotide sequence: TGTGCCAGCTCACCAGGGACCTCCTGGAGGGCTAACTATGGCTACACCTTC. This rearrangement joins TRBV18 to TRBJ1-2, with D perhaps matching TRBD1 (5 bases). The germline gives CDR1 KGHSH, CDR2 LQKENI. The V end lost 2 bases, the J end lost 0 bases, and 16 bases lay between the germline ends. The CDR3 runs to 17 residues.

V and J are TRBV19 and TRBJ1-5, with TRBD1 as a possible D gene (5 bases). Germline loops: CDR1 LNHDA, CDR2 SQIVND (reference sequence). This CDR3 comprises 19 residues. Trimming pared 7 bases from V and 0 bases from J, leaving 25 bases between. The CDR3 nucleotides read TGTGCCAGTACCACAGGACGAAGAGGGGTGGGGGGTAGCAATCAGCCCCAGCATTTT. Translation gives CASTTGRRGVGGSNQPQHF.

The V gene is TRBV14, the J gene TRBJ1-2; TRBD1 matches at 9 bases. V was clipped by 1 base and J by 9 bases; unmatched bases: 3. CDR1 is SGHDN, CDR2 FVKESK, per germline. The length of the CDR3 is 13 residues. The CDR3 loop is CASSQGDRERYTF. DNA for the CDR3: TGTGCCAGCAGCCAAGGGGACAGGGAGCGCTACACCTTC. The full variable domain, its missing parts supplied by reference TRBV14 and TRBJ1-2, is EAGVTQFPSHSVIEKGQTVTLRCDPISGHDNLYWYRRVMGKEIKFLLHFVKESKQDESGMPNNRFLAERTGGTYSTLKVQPAELEDSGVYFCASSQGDRERYTFGSGTRLTVV.

This rearrangement joins TRBV27 to TRBJ2-7, with TRBD1 identical over 8 bases. J lost 2 bases, V lost 4 bases, and 7 bases had no gene match. Germline assignment: CDR1 MNHEY and CDR2 SMNVEV (reference sequence). The CDR3 spans 15 residues. The CDR3 protein is CASSSDRESTYEQYF. CDR3 nucleotides: TGTGCCAGCAGTTCGGACAGGGAGAGTACCTACGAGCAGTACTTC.

This clone was counted once. The V gene is TRBV11-2, the J gene TRBJ2-1; 10 positions match TRBD2. Germline V gene lookup returns CDR1 SGHAT and CDR2 FQNNGV. CDR3 length: 17 amino acids. The ends lost 2 bases at V and 8 bases at J; junction bases unmatched: 12. DNA of the CDR3: TGTGCCAGCAGCTTACGGGTGCCAGCGGGGGGGAAAGATGAGCAGTTCTTC. It is translated as CASSLRVPAGGKDEQFF.

A single count supports this clone. The chain joins TRBV5-4 to TRBJ2-4, with 8 bases identical to TRBD2. V lost 3 bases and J lost 8; bases outside the gene matches: 19. The germline CDR1 and CDR2 sequences are SGHNT and YYREEE (reference sequence). The CDR3 loop spans 18 amino acids. The CDR3 region has the DNA TGTGCCAGCAGCTCTACCCCGCAACCGCTAGCGGGTAGGCACATTCAGTACTTC. It encodes CASSSTPQPLAGRHIQYF. Full variable domain (missing parts from reference TRBV5-4 and TRBJ2-4): ETGVTQSPTHLIKTRGQQVTLRCSSQSGHNTVSWYQQALGQGPQFIFQYYREEENGRGNFPPRFSGLQFPNYSSELNVNALELDDSALYLCASSSTPQPLAGRHIQYFGAGTRLSVL.

The rearrangement joins TRBV5-1 to TRBJ2-1; a weak D match, TRBD2 (5 bases). Germline V gene lookup returns CDR1 SGHRS and CDR2 YFSETQ. V lost 1 base and J lost 8, with 19 bases in between. The CDR3 is made up of 16 amino acids. The CDR3 sequence is CASSLHLASGIDEQFF. The CDR3 coding sequence is TGCGCCAGCAGCTTGCATCTAGCTTCTGGCATCGATGAGCAGTTCTTC.

The V call is TRBV5-4, the J call TRBJ2-7, with D maybe TRBD2 (7 bases). Germline V gives CDR1 SGHNT, CDR2 YYREEE (reference sequence). This CDR3 is 16 amino acids long. The V and J ends lost 3 bases and 2 bases respectively, with 18 bases between them. CDR3: CASSSGGGKSAYEQYF. The CDR3 region has the DNA TGTGCCAGCAGCTCGGGGGGCGGGAAATCGGCCTACGAGCAGTACTTC.